The 10 T cell receptor beta chains in this list originate from one sample, sequenced in a study of radiotherapy plus CTLA-4 blockade in lung cancer. Assay used: immunoSEQ multiplex PCR; TCRdb lists only in-frame clones, some missing. This table has fewer than 140,000 clones, more than 70% appearing once. This material consisted of peripheral blood, taken from a patient treated with radiotherapy plus ipilimumab. These receptors all stem from a human donor with non-small cell lung cancer that progressed on radiotherapy plus ipilimumab. Some clones in this sample may be carry-over from other donors' samples.

CDR3: CSVLATSETQYF. The CDR3 DNA reads as TGCAGCGTTCTAGCGACATCCGAGACCCAGTACTTC. This sequence joins TRBV29-1 and TRBJ2-5, with a tentative D call TRBD2 (6 bases). V was trimmed by 5 bases and J by 5 bases, leaving 12 bases between them. Germline values: CDR1 SQVTM, CDR2 ANQGSEA. This CDR3 has 12 amino acids.

This clone was recorded once. V is TRBV2 and J is TRBJ1-2; 7 nucleotides agree with TRBD1. V shed 4 bases, J shed 7 bases, and the junction held 6 bases outside the gene matches. The CDR3 is 13 residues long. Germline V CDR1 and CDR2: SNHLY, FYNNEI. The CDR3 sequence: CASSADRATGYTF. CDR3 nucleotide sequence: TGTGCCAGCAGTGCCGACAGGGCGACTGGCTACACCTTC.

V is TRBV5-1 and J is TRBJ2-3; D is uncertain. The CDR3 length is 13 residues. Germline CDR1 and CDR2: SGHRS and YFSETQ. The V gene lost 7 bases and the J gene lost 6 bases, with 15 bases spanning the gap. The CDR3 DNA reads as TGCGCCAGCGGCCCCGGATTTGCTGATACGCAGTATTTT. Protein: CASGPGFADTQYF. Full variable domain (outside the CDR3, taken from reference TRBV5-1 and TRBJ2-3): KAGVTQTPRYLIKTRGQQVTLSCSPISGHRSVSWYQQTPGQGLQFLFEYFSETQRNKGNFPGRFSGRQFSNSRSEMNVSTLELGDSALYLCASGPGFADTQYFGPGTRLTVL.

This rearrangement joins TRBV5-1 to TRBJ2-5; 8 positions match TRBD1. The junction had 4 bases not matched to a gene; V was cut back by 4 bases and J by 2 bases. Germline V CDR1 and CDR2: SGHRS, YFSETQ. The CDR3 totals 14 residues. CDR3 sequence (DNA): TGCGCCAGCAGCGCGGACAGGGTACAAGAGACCCAGTACTTC. Protein sequence: CASSADRVQETQYF.

The chain carries TRBV7-2 and TRBJ2-5; no reliable D call. V dropped 5 bases and J dropped 3 bases, with 13 bases sitting between them. This CDR3 region has 14 residues. Germline CDR1 SGHTA, CDR2 FQGNSA. This CDR3 is CASSPNLGKETQYF. In nucleotides, the CDR3 is TGTGCCAGCAGCCCAAATCTAGGGAAAGAGACCCAGTACTTC. The variable domain in full, completed from reference TRBV7-2 and TRBJ2-5, reads GAGVSQSPSNKVTEKGKDVELRCDPISGHTALYWYRQSLGQGLEFLIYFQGNSAPDKSGLPSDRFSAERTGGSVSTLTIQRTQQEDSAVYLCASSPNLGKETQYFGPGTRLLVL.

The genes are TRBV5-4 and TRBJ1-1; D call uncertain. Germline CDR1 SGHNT, CDR2 YYREEE (reference sequence). This CDR3 is built from 13 residues. V lost 3 bases, J lost 0 bases, and 6 bases lay in between. As DNA, the CDR3 is TGTGCCAGCAGCTCGGTCATGAACACTGAAGCTTTCTTT. Translating it yields CASSSVMNTEAFF.

The chain couples TRBV12-5 to TRBJ1-1; TRBD1 might be the D (5 bases). V shed 7 bases and J shed 3 bases, with 18 bases lying between them. CDR3 length: 15 amino acids. CDR1 is LGHNT, CDR2 FRNRAP, per germline. CDR3 in DNA: TGTGCTAGTGTTTCGCGTGGGTGGGGGGACACTGAAGCTTTCTTT. As protein: CASVSRGWGDTEAFF.

In this sample, this clone turned up once. The chain carries TRBV6-6 and TRBJ2-5, with D unclear. Looked up from germline, CDR1 is MNHNY and CDR2 is SVGAGI (reference sequence). This CDR3 is 12 amino acids long. V was cut by 7 bases and J by 5 bases, with 11 bases left in between. This chain's CDR3 is CASTSRWETQYF. The CDR3 DNA is TGTGCCAGCACCTCGAGATGGGAGACCCAGTACTTC.

The chain employs TRBV5-1 and TRBJ1-6; TRBD1 might be the D (5 bases). Per the germline V gene, CDR1 is SGHRS and CDR2 is YFSETQ. V lost 2 bases and J 8 bases, leaving 14 bases between the germline ends. The CDR3 contains 15 residues. The CDR3 protein is CASSFRGVSDSPLHF. The CDR3 DNA is TGCGCCAGCAGCTTTCGGGGGGTCTCGGATTCACCCCTCCACTTT.

V usage is TRBV7-3 and J usage is TRBJ2-1; D possibly uses TRBD1 or TRBD2 (5 bases each). Germline CDR1 is SGHTA and CDR2 is FQGTGA. Between the trimmed V and J ends, which lost 8 bases and 6 bases, there was a span of 14 bases. The CDR3 consists of 13 residues. The DNA of the CDR3 is TGTGCCAGCGGTGGGGTCGGGGCCAATGAGCAGTTCTTC. Its translation is CASGGVGANEQFF.